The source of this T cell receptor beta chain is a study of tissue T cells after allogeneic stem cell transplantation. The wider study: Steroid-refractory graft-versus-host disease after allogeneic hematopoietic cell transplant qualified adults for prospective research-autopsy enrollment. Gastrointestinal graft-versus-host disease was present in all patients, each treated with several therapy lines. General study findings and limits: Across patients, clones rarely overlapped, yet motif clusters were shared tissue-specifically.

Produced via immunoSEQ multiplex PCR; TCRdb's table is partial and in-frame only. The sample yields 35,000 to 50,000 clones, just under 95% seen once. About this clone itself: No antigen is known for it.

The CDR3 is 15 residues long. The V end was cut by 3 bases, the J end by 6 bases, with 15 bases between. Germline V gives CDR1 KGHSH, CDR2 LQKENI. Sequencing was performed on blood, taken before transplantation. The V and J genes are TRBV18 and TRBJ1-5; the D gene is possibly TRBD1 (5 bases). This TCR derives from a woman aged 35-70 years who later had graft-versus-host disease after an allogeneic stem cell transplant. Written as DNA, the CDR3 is TGTGCCAGCTCACCTTCCAGGCAGGGAGGTCAGCCCCAGCATTTT. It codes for CASSPSRQGGQPQHF. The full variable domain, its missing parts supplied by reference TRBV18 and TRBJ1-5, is NAGVMQNPRHLVRRRGQEARLRCSPMKGHSHVYWYRQLPEEGLKFMVYLQKENIIDESGMPKERFSAEFPKEGPSILRIQQVVRGDSAAYFCASSPSRQGGQPQHFGDGTRLSIL.